Here is one T cell receptor beta chain with its context. Its antigen is unknown. Germline is not matched at one junction end, which may reflect a read error. Researchers ran the PCR with 60 Vbeta and 13 Jbeta primers. Clones were sequenced by immunoSEQ multiplex PCR, and TCRdb holds only the in-frame ones, with some missing. The sample shows around 160,000 clones, 65% to 85% of them seen only once. The data originate from a study of cytomegalovirus exposure and HLA in healthy donors. Study-level points and caveats: TCR beta chains associated with HLA were, in a later analysis, more clonally expanded than equally common others. TCR beta chains numbering 150 to 200 were designated cytomegalovirus-associated. Earlier findings revealed that most TCR beta V segments proved productive either about 87% or about 30% of the time. In a later analysis, TCR association rates varied by HLA locus: DRB1 most, HLA-C fewest.

Per germline, CDR1 MNHNY and CDR2 SVGAGI (reference sequence). CDR3 size: 13 residues. Sequencing was done on a sample of PBMCs. V gene TRBV6-6 combines with J gene TRBJ2-1, with D perhaps matching TRBD2 (6 bases). This clonotype was sampled from a woman aged 18-29 years in good health and CMV-seronegative. The CDR3 reads CASSYYEGREQFF. The CDR3 bases are TGTGCCAGCAGCTACTATGAAGGGAGGGAGCAGTTCTTC.